Sequencing of this TCR beta chain was carried out in a study of cytomegalovirus exposure and HLA in healthy donors. Findings and caveats of the study: Whilst most TCR sequences proved rare, a subset of public TCRs occurred across many donors. Clusters of TCRs from the first cohort tended to co-occur in the 100 to 150 validation repertoires (as a later analysis found).

TCRdb's copy holds only in-frame clones and misses some; the assay was immunoSEQ multiplex PCR. The sample yields some 340,000 clones, roughly 90% seen once. This clone was found once. The antigen is undetermined. This CDR3 is built from 12 residues. Trimming stripped 4 bases from V and 3 bases from J, with 9 bases between. CDR1 SQVTM and CDR2 ANQGSEA come from the germline V gene. Separate from the approximately 670-subject first cohort, the roughly 120-subject validation cohort was the one that the donors belonged to. The chain joins TRBV29-1 to TRBJ2-5, with D hard to call. The sample consisted of PBMCs. The sequence derives from a woman in her thirties in good health and CMV-seropositive. The chain's CDR3 is CSVGGREETQYF. CDR3 sequence (DNA): TGCAGCGTTGGGGGAAGGGAAGAGACCCAGTACTTC.